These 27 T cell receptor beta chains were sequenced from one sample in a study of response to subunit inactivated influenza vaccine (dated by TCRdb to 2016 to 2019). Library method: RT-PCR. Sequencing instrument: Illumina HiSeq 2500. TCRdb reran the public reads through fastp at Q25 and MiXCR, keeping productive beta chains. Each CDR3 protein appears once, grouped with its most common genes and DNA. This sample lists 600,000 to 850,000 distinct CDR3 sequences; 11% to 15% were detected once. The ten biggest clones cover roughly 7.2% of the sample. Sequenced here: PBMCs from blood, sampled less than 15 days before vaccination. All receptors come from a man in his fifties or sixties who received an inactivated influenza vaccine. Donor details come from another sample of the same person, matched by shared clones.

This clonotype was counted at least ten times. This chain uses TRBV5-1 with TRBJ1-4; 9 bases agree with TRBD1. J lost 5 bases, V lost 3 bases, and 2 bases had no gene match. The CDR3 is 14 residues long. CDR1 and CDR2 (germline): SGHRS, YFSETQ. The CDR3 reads CASSSGTGNEKLFF. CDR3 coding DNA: TGCGCCAGCAGCTCCGGGACAGGGAATGAAAAACTGTTTTTT.

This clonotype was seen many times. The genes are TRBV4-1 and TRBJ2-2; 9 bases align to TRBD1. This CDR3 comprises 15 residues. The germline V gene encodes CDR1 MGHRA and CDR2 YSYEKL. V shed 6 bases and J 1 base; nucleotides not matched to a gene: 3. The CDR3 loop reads CASRQDRGNTGELFF. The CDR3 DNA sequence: TGCGCCAGCAGGCAGGACAGGGGGAACACCGGGGAGCTGTTTTTT.

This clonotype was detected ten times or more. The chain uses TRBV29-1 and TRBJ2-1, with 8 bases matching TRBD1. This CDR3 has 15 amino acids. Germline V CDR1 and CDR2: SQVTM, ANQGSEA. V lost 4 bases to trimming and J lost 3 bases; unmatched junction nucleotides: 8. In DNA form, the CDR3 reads TGCAGCGTTGTGTTTGGTGGACAGGGCTACAATGAGCAGTTCTTC. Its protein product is CSVVFGGQGYNEQFF.

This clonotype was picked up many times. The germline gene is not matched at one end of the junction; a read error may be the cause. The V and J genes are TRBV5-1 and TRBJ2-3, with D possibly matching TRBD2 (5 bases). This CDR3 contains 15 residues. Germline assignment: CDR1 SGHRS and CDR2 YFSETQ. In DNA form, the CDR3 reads TGTGCCAGCAGTTTAAGGAGCGGAGGACCAGATACGCAGTATTTT. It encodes CASSLRSGGPDTQYF.

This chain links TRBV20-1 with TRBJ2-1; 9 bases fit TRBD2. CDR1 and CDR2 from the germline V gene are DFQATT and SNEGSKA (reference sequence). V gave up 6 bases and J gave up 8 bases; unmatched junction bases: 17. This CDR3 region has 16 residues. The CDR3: CSAPGLAIGSRDEQFF. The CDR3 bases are TGCAGTGCCCCAGGACTAGCGATCGGGAGTAGAGATGAGCAGTTCTTC.

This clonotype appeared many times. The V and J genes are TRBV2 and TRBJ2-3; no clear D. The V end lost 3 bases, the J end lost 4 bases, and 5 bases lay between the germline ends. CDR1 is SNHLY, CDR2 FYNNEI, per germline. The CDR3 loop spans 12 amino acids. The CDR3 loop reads CASSENPDTQYF. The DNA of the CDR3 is TGTGCCAGCAGTGAGAACCCAGATACGCAGTATTTT.

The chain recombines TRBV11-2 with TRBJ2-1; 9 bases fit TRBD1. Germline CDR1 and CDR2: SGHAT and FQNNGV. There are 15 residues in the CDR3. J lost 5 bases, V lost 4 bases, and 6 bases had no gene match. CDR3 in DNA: TGTGCCAGCAGCTGGGCCGGGACAGGGAACAATGAGCAGTTCTTC. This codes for CASSWAGTGNNEQFF.

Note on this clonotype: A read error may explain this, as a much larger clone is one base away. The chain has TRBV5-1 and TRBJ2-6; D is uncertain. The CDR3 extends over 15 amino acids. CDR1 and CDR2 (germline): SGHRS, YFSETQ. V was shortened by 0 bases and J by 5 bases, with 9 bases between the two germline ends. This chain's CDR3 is CASSLELSRANVLTF. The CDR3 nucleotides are TGCGCCAGCAGCTTGGAGCTTTCTCGGGCCAACGTCCTGACTTTC.

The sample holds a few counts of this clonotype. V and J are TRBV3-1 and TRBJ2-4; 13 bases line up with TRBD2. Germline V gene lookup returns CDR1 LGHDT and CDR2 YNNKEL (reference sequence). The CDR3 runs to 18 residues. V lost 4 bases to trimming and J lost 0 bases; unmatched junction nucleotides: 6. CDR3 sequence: CASSPGLAGALAKNIQYF. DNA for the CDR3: TGTGCCAGCAGCCCAGGACTAGCGGGGGCCCTAGCCAAAAACATTCAGTACTTC.

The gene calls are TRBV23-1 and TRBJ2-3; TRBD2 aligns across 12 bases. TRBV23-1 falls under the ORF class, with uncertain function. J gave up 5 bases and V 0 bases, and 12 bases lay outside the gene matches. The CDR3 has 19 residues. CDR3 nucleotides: TGCGCCAGCAGTCAATCGGGGCTAGCGGGAGGGCCAGTAGGAGATACGCAGTATTTT. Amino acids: CASSQSGLAGGPVGDTQYF.

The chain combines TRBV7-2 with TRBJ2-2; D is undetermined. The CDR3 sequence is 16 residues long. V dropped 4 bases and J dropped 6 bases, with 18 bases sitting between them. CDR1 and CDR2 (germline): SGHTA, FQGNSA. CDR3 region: CASSSPFIVVAGELFF. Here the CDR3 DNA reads TGTGCCAGCAGCTCCCCTTTCATAGTGGTGGCCGGGGAGCTGTTTTTT. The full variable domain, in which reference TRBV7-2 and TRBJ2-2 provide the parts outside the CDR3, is GAGVSQSPSNKVTEKGKDVELRCDPISGHTALYWYRQSLGQGLEFLIYFQGNSAPDKSGLPSDRFSAERTGGSVSTLTIQRTQQEDSAVYLCASSSPFIVVAGELFFGEGSRLTVL.

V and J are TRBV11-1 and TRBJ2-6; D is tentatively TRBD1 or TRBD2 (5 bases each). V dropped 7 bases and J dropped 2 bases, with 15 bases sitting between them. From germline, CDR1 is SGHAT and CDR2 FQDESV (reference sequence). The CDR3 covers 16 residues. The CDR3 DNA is TGTGCCAGCATCCAAAATCAGGGAGCTGGGGCCAACGTCCTGACTTTC. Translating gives CASIQNQGAGANVLTF.

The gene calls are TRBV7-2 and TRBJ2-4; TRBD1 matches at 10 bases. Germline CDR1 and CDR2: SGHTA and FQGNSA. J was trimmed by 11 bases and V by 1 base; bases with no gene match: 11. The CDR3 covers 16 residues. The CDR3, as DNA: TGTGCCAGCAGCTTAGTAGGTCGGGACAGGGGATCTGTTCAGTACTTC. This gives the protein CASSLVGRDRGSVQYF. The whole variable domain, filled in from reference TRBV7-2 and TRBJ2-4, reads GAGVSQSPSNKVTEKGKDVELRCDPISGHTALYWYRQSLGQGLEFLIYFQGNSAPDKSGLPSDRFSAERTGGSVSTLTIQRTQQEDSAVYLCASSLVGRDRGSVQYFGAGTRLSVL.

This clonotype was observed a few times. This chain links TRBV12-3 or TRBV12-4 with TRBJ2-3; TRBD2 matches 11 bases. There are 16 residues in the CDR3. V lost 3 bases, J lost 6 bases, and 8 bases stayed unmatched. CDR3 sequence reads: CASSLPSGRTGDTQYF. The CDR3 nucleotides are TGTGCCAGCAGTTTGCCTAGCGGGAGGACGGGGGATACGCAGTATTTT.

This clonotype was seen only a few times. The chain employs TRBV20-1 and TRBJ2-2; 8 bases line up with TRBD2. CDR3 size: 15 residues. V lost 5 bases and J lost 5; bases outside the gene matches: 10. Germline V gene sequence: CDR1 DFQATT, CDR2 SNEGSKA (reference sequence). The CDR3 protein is CSAQPGGLVTGELFF. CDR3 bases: TGCAGTGCTCAACCGGGGGGGTTGGTAACCGGGGAGCTGTTTTTT.

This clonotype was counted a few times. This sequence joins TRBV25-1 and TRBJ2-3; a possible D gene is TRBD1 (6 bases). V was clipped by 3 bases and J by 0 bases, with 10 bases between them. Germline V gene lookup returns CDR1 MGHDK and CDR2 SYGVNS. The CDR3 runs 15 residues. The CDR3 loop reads CASSEIRGSTDTQYF. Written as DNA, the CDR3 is TGTGCCAGCAGTGAGATCAGGGGAAGCACAGATACGCAGTATTTT.

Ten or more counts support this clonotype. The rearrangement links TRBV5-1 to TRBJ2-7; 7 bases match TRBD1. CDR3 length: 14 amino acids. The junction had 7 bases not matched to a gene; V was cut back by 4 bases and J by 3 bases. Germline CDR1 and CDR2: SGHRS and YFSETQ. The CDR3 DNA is TGCGCCAGCAGCCCCCGGGACAGAGGCTACGAGCAGTACTTC. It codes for CASSPRDRGYEQYF.

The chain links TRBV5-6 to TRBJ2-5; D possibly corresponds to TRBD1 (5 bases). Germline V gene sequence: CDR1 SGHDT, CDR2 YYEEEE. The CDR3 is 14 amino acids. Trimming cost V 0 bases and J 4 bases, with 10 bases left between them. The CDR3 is CASSLGQGLETQYF. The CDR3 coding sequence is TGTGCCAGCAGCTTGGGGCAGGGATTAGAGACCCAGTACTTC.

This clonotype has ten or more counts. CDR3 in DNA: TGTGCCAGCAGCTTAACAGGGCCTAACACCATATATTTT. It yields the protein CASSLTGPNTIYF. The chain recombines TRBV7-9 with TRBJ1-3, with D perhaps matching TRBD1 (6 bases). Germline assignment: CDR1 SEHNR and CDR2 FQNEAQ (reference sequence). V lost 2 bases and J lost 7, with 9 bases in between. The CDR3 extends over 13 amino acids.

The CDR3 region has the DNA TGTGCCAGCAGTTCTAGTTTACAGGGGGGTAGCAATCAGCCCCAGCATTTT. This codes for CASSSSLQGGSNQPQHF. V is TRBV7-9 and J is TRBJ1-5; 8 nucleotides match TRBD1. The V gene end was trimmed by 6 bases and the J gene end by 0 bases; junction bases not matched to a gene: 10. The germline V gene has CDR1 SEHNR and CDR2 FQNEAQ (reference sequence). This CDR3 is 17 amino acids long.

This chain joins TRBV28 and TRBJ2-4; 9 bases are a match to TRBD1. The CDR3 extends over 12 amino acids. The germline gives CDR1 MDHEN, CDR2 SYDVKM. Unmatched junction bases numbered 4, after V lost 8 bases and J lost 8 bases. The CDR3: CASRDRVDIQYF. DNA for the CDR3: TGTGCCAGCCGGGACAGGGTAGACATTCAGTACTTC.

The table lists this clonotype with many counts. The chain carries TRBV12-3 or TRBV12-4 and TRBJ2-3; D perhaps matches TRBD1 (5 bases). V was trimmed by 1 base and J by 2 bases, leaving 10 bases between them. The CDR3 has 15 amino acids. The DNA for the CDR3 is TGTGCCAGCAGTTTAGAACAGGTTCTCACAGATACGCAGTATTTT. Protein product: CASSLEQVLTDTQYF.

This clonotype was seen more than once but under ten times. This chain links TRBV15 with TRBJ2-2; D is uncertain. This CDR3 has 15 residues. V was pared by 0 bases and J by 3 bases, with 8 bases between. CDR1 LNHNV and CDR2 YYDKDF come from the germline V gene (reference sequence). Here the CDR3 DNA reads TGTGCCACCAGCAGAGATCAAGGGTACACCGGGGAGCTGTTTTTT. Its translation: CATSRDQGYTGELFF.

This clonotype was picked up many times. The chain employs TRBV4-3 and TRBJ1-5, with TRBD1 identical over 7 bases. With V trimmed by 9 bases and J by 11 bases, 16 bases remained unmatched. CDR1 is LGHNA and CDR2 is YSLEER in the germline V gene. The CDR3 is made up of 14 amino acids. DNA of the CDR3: TGCGCCAGAAGACAGGGCCCACCCAGGGTTTCCCAGCATTTT. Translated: CARRQGPPRVSQHF.

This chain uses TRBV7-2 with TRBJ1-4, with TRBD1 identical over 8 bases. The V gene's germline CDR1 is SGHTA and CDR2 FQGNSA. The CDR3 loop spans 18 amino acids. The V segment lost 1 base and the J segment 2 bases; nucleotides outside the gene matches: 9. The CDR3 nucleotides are TGTGCCAGCAGCTTAGTGCAGGGGGCTCTTTCGACTAATGAAAAACTGTTTTTT. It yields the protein CASSLVQGALSTNEKLFF.

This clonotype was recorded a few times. The chain's CDR3 is CASSMGRGYTF. The CDR3 DNA is TGTGCCAGCAGTATGGGCAGGGGCTACACCTTC. The chain carries TRBV12-3 or TRBV12-4 and TRBJ1-2; D not resolved. Trimming pared 5 bases from V and 8 bases from J, leaving 9 bases between. This CDR3 has 11 residues.

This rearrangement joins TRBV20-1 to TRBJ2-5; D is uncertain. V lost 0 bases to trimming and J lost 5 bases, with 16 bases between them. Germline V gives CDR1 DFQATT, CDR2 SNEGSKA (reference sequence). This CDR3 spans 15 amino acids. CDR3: CSARESPLIGETQYF. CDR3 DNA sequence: TGCAGTGCTAGAGAGTCCCCGCTGATAGGTGAGACCCAGTACTTC.